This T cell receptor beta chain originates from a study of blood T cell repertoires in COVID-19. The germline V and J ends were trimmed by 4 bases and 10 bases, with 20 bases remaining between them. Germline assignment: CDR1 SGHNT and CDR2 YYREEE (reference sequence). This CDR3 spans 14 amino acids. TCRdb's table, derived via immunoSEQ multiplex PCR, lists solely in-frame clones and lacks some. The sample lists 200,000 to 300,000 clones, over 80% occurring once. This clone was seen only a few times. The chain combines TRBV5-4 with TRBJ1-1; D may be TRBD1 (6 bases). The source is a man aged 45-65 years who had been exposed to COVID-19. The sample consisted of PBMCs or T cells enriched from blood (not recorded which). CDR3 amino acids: CASSLAGASPLAFF. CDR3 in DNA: TGTGCCAGCAGCCTCGCAGGGGCCTCCCCTTTAGCTTTCTTT.